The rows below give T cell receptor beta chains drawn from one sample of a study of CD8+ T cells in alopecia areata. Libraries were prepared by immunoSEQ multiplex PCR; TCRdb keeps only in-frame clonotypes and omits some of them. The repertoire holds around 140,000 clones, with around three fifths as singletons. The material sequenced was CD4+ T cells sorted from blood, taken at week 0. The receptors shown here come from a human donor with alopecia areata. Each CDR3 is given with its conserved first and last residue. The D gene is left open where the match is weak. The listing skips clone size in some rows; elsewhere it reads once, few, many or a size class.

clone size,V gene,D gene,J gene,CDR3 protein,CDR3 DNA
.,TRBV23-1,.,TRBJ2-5,CASSPIWGTIQETQYF,TGCGCCAGCAGCCCAATCTGGGGGACAATTCAAGAGACCCAGTACTTC
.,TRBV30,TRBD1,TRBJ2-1,CAYRAGTGVSYNEQFF,TGTGCTTACCGAGCCGGGACAGGGGTCTCCTACAATGAGCAGTTCTTC
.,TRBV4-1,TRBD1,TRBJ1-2,CASSQGTGGNGYTF,TGCGCCAGCAGCCAAGGGACAGGGGGAAATGGCTACACCTTC
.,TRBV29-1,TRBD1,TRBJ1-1,CSVGQGPTEAFF,TGCAGCGTTGGACAGGGTCCTACTGAAGCTTTCTTT
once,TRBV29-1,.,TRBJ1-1,CSARTFSNTEAFF,TGCAGCGCCCGGACCTTCTCGAACACTGAAGCTTTCTTT
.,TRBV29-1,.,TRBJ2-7,CSVARDHKQYF,TGCAGCGTTGCCCGGGACCACAAGCAGTACTTC
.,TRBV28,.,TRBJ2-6,CASRYRFSGANVLTF,TGTGCCAGCAGATACAGATTCTCTGGGGCCAACGTCCTGACTTTC
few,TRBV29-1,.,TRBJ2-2,CSVEEKANTGELFF,TGCAGCGTTGAGGAGAAAGCGAACACCGGGGAGCTGTTTTTT
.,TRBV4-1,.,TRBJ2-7,CASSQGTGRRRSYEQYF,TGCGCCAGCAGCCAGGGAACAGGACGAAGACGCTCCTACGAGCAGTACTTC
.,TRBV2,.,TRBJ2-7,CASTAPGASYEQYF,TGTGCCAGCACTGCACCGGGGGCCTCCTACGAGCAGTACTTC
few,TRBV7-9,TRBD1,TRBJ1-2,CASSPQGAQGYTF,TGTGCCAGCAGCCCCCAGGGGGCGCAGGGCTACACCTTC
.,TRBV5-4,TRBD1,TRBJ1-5,CAWTGPNQPQHF,TGTGCCTGGACAGGGCCCAATCAGCCCCAGCATTTT
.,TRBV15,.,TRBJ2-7,CATSRGAGMAYEQYF,TGTGCCACCAGCAGAGGTGCAGGGATGGCCTACGAGCAGTACTTC
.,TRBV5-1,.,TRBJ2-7,CASSPGTLEGYEQYF,TGCGCCAGCAGCCCCGGGACTCTTGAGGGGTACGAGCAGTACTTC
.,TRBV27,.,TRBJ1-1,CASSLGLLGKAFF,TGTGCCAGCAGTTTAGGGCTTCTCGGCAAAGCTTTCTTT
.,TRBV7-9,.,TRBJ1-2,CASSSNREGYTF,TGTGCCAGCAGCTCTAACAGGGAGGGCTACACCTTC